The 10 T cell receptor beta chains in this list originate from one sample, sequenced in a study of blood T cell repertoires in COVID-19. Some clones are missing from TCRdb's copy, which holds only in-frame ones; the method was immunoSEQ multiplex PCR. The sample carries about 340,000 clones, more than 85% recorded once. The sample consisted of PBMCs or T cells enriched from blood (not recorded which). Receptor source: a woman aged 25-40 years who had recovered from COVID-19.

The chain recombines TRBV6-2 or TRBV6-3 with TRBJ1-2; D not resolved. CDR3 length: 13 residues. Trimming took 3 bases from V and 5 from J, leaving 10 bases between them. Germline assignment: CDR1 MNHEY and CDR2 SVGEGT. The CDR3 bases are TGTGCCAGCAGTTATCAGGCGAGATATGGCTACACCTTC. Protein: CASSYQARYGYTF.

The chain employs TRBV21-1 and TRBJ2-5; the table's D call of TRBD2 was not tested on the DNA. TRBV21-1 is labeled a pseudogene. This CDR3 has 15 amino acids. CDR3 sequence: CASINLAGPGETQYF. The DNA of the CDR3 is TGTGCCAGCATCAACTTAGCGGGCCCAGGAGAGACCCAGTACTTC.

This chain connects TRBV2 to TRBJ2-1; D may be TRBD2 (5 bases). CDR3 length: 16 residues. Trimming removed 2 bases at V and 9 bases at J, with 20 bases between. Germline CDR1 is SNHLY and CDR2 is FYNNEI. The CDR3 reads CASSEIEGLSGSEQFF. CDR3 in DNA: TGTGCCAGCAGTGAAATCGAGGGTCTATCGGGTAGTGAGCAGTTCTTC.

V is TRBV9 and J is TRBJ2-5, with 9 bases matching TRBD2. Germline loops: CDR1 SGDLS, CDR2 YYNGEE. The CDR3 has 17 amino acids. Losses at the gene ends were 0 bases for V and 2 bases for J; bases not matched to a gene: 8. The CDR3 bases are TGTGCCAGCAGCGTAGAGGGTGGCGGGGGGGCACAAGAGACCCAGTACTTC. It yields the protein CASSVEGGGGAQETQYF.

Only one count was recorded for this clone. The rearrangement uses TRBV28 and TRBJ2-4; TRBD1 matches 7 bases. The V segment lost 5 bases and the J segment 6 bases; nucleotides outside the gene matches: 7. This CDR3 comprises 14 residues. Germline CDR1 and CDR2: MDHEN and SYDVKM. The CDR3 coding sequence is TGTGCCAGCAGTCCGGGGACAGTACTAAACATTCAGTACTTC. This gives the protein CASSPGTVLNIQYF.

The rearrangement links TRBV7-3 to TRBJ2-2; the D gene is possibly TRBD1 (5 bases). CDR1 and CDR2 from the germline V gene are SGHTA and FQGTGA. V was trimmed by 6 bases and J by 4 bases, leaving 12 bases between them. This CDR3 comprises 14 residues. The CDR3 reads CASSTGLGTGELFF. CDR3 in DNA: TGTGCCAGCAGTACAGGTCTGGGCACCGGGGAGCTGTTTTTT.

The gene calls are TRBV2 and TRBJ2-1; D is possibly TRBD1 (6 bases). Germline V CDR1 and CDR2: SNHLY, FYNNEI. V lost 3 bases, J lost 0 bases, and 12 bases lay in between. The CDR3 covers 16 residues. The CDR3 here is CASSDWGPSSYNEQFF. The DNA for the CDR3 is TGTGCCAGCAGTGATTGGGGGCCCAGCTCCTACAATGAGCAGTTCTTC.

The chain uses TRBV12-3 or TRBV12-4 and TRBJ2-4; 8 positions match TRBD1. V shed 7 bases, J shed 8 bases, and the junction held 7 bases outside the gene matches. The CDR3 consists of 13 residues. This CDR3 is CASNHYRGDIQYF. DNA of the CDR3: TGTGCCAGCAACCACTACAGGGGGGACATTCAGTACTTC.

The chain links TRBV5-1 to TRBJ1-2; D is unclear. The V and J ends lost 4 bases and 8 bases respectively, with 12 bases between them. Looked up from germline, CDR1 is SGHRS and CDR2 is YFSETQ. This CDR3 is built from 12 residues. The CDR3, as DNA: TGCGCCAGCAGCCCTGACAAGCCCGGCTACACCTTC. This sequence encodes CASSPDKPGYTF.

The CDR3 DNA reads as TGTGCCAGCTTCCTTAGCGGGAGCACAGATACGCAGTATTTT. It specifies CASFLSGSTDTQYF. The rearrangement links TRBV18 to TRBJ2-3, with 7 bases that match TRBD2. The CDR3 contains 14 residues. Germline CDR1 is KGHSH and CDR2 is LQKENI. With V trimmed by 7 bases and J by 0 bases, 4 bases remained unmatched.